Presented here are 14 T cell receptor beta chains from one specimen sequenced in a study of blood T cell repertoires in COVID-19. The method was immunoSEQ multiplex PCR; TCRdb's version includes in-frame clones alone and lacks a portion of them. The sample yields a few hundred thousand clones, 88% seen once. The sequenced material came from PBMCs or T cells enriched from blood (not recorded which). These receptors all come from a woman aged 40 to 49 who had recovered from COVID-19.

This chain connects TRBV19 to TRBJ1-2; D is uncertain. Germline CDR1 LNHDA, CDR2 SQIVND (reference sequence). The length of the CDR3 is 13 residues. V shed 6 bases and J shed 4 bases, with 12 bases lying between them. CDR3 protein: CASSPQTFYGYTF. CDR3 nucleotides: TGTGCCAGTAGCCCTCAGACATTCTATGGCTACACCTTC.

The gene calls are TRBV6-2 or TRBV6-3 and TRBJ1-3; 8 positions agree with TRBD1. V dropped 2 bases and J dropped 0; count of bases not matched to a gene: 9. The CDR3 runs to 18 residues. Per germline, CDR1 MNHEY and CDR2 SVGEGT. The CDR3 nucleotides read TGTGCCAGCAGTTACAGCGCGGACAGGGAATACTCTGGAAACACCATATATTTT. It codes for CASSYSADREYSGNTIYF.

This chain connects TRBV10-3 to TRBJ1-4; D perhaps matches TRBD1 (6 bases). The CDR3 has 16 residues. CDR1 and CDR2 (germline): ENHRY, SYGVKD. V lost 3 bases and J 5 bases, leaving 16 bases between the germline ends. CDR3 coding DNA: TGTGCCATCAGTGAACAGATTGTGGGGGCGAATGAAAAACTGTTTTTT. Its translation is CAISEQIVGANEKLFF.

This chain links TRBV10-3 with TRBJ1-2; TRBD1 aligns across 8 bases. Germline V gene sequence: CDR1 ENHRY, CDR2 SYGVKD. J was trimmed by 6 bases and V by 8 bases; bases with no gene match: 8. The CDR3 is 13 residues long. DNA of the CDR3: TGTGCCATCCAGCGCCCAGGGGGCGATGGCTACACCTTC. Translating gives CAIQRPGGDGYTF.

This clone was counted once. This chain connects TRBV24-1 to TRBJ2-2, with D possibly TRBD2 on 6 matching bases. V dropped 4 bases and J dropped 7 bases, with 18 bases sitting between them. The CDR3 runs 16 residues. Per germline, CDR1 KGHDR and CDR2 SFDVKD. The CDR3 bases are TGTGCCACCAGTGACCCTCTTGGAGGGCGTCACGGGGAGCTGTTTTTT. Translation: CATSDPLGGRHGELFF.

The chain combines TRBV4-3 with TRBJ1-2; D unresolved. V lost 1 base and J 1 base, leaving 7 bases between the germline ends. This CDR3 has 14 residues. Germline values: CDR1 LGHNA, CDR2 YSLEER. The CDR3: CASSQARSNYGYTF. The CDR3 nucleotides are TGCGCCAGCAGCCAAGCGCGGAGTAACTATGGCTACACCTTC.

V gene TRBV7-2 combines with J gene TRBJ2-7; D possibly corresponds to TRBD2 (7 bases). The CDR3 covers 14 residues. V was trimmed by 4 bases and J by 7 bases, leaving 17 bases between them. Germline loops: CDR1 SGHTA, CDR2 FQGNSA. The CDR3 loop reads CASSSQGGGVEQYF. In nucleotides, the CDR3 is TGTGCCAGCAGCTCACAGGGCGGGGGAGTGGAGCAGTACTTC.

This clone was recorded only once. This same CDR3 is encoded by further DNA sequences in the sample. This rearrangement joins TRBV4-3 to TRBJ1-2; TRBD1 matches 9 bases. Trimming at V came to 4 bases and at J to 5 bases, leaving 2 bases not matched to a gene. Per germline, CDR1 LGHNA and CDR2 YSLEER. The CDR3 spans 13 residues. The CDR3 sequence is CASSRDRVYGYTF. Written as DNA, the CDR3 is TGCGCCAGCAGCCGGGACAGGGTATATGGCTACACCTTC.

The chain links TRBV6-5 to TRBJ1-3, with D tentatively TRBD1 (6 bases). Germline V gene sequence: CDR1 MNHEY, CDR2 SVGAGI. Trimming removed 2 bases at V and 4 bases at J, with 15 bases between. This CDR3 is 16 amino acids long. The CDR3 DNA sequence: TGTGCCAGCAGTTACCAGTTAGGGGGAGAGGGAAACACCATATATTTT. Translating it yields CASSYQLGGEGNTIYF.

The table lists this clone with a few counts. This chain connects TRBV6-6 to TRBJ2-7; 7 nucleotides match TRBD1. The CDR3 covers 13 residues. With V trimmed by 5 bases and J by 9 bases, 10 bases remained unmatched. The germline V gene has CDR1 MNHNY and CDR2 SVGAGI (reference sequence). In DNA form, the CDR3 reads TGTGCCAGCAGTCCAGACAGGGCCTTTGGGCAGTACTTC. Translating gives CASSPDRAFGQYF.

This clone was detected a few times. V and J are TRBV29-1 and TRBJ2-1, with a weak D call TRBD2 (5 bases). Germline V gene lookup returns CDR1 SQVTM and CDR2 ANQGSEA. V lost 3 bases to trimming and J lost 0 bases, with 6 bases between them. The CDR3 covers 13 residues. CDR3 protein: CSVDTSSYNEQFF. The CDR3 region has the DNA TGCAGCGTTGATACTAGCTCCTACAATGAGCAGTTCTTC.

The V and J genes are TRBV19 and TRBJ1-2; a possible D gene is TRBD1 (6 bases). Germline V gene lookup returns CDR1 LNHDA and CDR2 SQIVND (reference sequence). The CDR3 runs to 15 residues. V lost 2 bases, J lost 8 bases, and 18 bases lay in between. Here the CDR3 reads CASSILLAGERGYTF. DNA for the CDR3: TGTGCCAGTAGTATACTACTGGCAGGGGAGAGGGGCTACACCTTC. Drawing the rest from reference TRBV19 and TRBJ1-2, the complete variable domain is DGGITQSPKYLFRKEGQNVTLSCEQNLNHDAMYWYRQDPGQGLRLIYYSQIVNDFQKGDIAEGYSVSREKKESFPLTVTSAQKNPTAFYLCASSILLAGERGYTFGSGTRLTVV.

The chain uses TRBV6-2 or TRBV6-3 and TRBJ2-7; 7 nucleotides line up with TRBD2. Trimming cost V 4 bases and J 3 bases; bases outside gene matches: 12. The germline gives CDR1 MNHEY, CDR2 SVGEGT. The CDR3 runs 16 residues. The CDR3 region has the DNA TGTGCCAGCAGTTTGCGAGGGCTAGCGGTTTTCTACGAGCAGTACTTC. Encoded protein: CASSLRGLAVFYEQYF.

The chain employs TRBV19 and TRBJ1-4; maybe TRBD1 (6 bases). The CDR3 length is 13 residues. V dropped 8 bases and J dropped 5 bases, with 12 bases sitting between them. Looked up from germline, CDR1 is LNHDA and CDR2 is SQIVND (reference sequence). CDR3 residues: CASRSGQNEKLFF. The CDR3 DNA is TGTGCCAGTCGATCCGGACAGAATGAAAAACTGTTTTTT.